Following are 14 T cell receptor beta chains from one sample sequenced in a study of identical twins. TCRdb called the 5' RACE reads again in MiXCR, with one record for every CDR3 protein. The table shows some 760,000 distinct CDR3 sequences, with roughly 18% occurring only once. These sequences were also reported in another study, on T cells expressing NK-cell markers.

The sequencing sample was made of PBMCs. These receptors were collected from a woman aged 18-30 years in good health.

This clonotype was seen a handful of times. The chain has TRBV27 and TRBJ1-1; D remains ambiguous. The CDR3 contains 15 residues. Germline lookup yields CDR1 MNHEY and CDR2 SMNVEV (reference sequence). Trimming shortened V by 1 base and J by 0 bases, and 9 bases separated the two germline ends. DNA of the CDR3: TGTGCCAGCAGTTTATACAGCGTAATGAACACTGAAGCTTTCTTT. Amino acids: CASSLYSVMNTEAFF.

J is TRBJ2-2 and V is TRBV6-5; maybe TRBD2 (5 bases). Germline V gene sequence: CDR1 MNHEY, CDR2 SVGAGI. The ends were cut back, 0 bases at V and 8 bases at J, with 16 bases in the middle. The CDR3 runs 16 residues. CDR3 region: CASSYSGRVGMGELFF. CDR3 bases: TGTGCCAGCAGTTACTCAGGGCGCGTCGGGATGGGGGAGCTGTTTTTT.

This chain joins TRBV6-5 and TRBJ2-1; 12 nucleotides match TRBD2. V dropped 4 bases and J dropped 4; count of bases not matched to a gene: 2. Germline CDR1 reads MNHEY; CDR2 reads SVGAGI. The CDR3 is made up of 15 amino acids. CDR3 amino acids: CASSWTSGEYNEQFF. CDR3 coding DNA: TGTGCCAGCAGTTGGACTAGCGGGGAGTACAATGAGCAGTTCTTC.

This clonotype was observed a few times. The chain uses TRBV4-3 and TRBJ1-1; the D gene is possibly TRBD1 (6 bases). CDR3 length: 14 amino acids. V shed 2 bases and J shed 4 bases, with 11 bases lying between them. Per germline, CDR1 LGHNA and CDR2 YSLEER. Here the CDR3 DNA reads TGCGCCAGCAGCCAACTAACAGGGAGCACTGAAGCTTTCTTT. This encodes CASSQLTGSTEAFF.

This chain connects TRBV7-8 to TRBJ2-7, with 13 bases identical to TRBD2. There are 16 residues in the CDR3. Germline assignment: CDR1 SGHVS and CDR2 FQNEAQ. V trimming: 6 bases; J trimming: 2 bases; junction bases outside the gene matches: 7. The CDR3 DNA is TGTGCCAGCAGATCCCCGGGACTAGCGGGAACCTACGAGCAGTACTTC. It codes for CASRSPGLAGTYEQYF.

V gene TRBV7-9 combines with J gene TRBJ2-1; D is perhaps TRBD2 (6 bases). The germline gives CDR1 SEHNR, CDR2 FQNEAQ (reference sequence). Deletions cut 5 bases from V and 0 bases from J, with 14 bases between. The length of the CDR3 is 16 residues. This CDR3 is CASSPPGGSSYNEQFF. The CDR3 DNA reads as TGTGCCAGCAGCCCTCCCGGGGGAAGCTCCTACAATGAGCAGTTCTTC.

The chain combines TRBV4-3 with TRBJ2-6, with TRBD2 as a possible D gene (7 bases). With 2 bases removed from V and 0 bases from J, the gap between germline ends came to 14 bases. The CDR3 runs to 18 residues. Germline CDR1 reads LGHNA; CDR2 reads YSLEER. The CDR3 bases are TGCGCCAGCAGCCAACCTGGGGGGGGCCGCTCTGGGGCCAACGTCCTGACTTTC. It codes for CASSQPGGGRSGANVLTF.

This chain joins TRBV4-2 and TRBJ2-3, with a tentative D call TRBD2 (6 bases). The CDR3 totals 15 residues. Germline assignment: CDR1 LGHNA and CDR2 YNFKEQ. The V and J ends lost 4 bases and 5 bases respectively, with 16 bases between them. CDR3 in DNA: TGTGCCAGCAGCCCCGCCCCACTAGCTGAAGATACGCAGTATTTT. Translating it yields CASSPAPLAEDTQYF.

The rearrangement uses TRBV18 and TRBJ2-3, with no clear D. The CDR3 is 14 residues long. V lost 3 bases and J 6 bases, leaving 13 bases between the germline ends. Germline loops: CDR1 KGHSH, CDR2 LQKENI. DNA for the CDR3: TGTGCCAGCTCACCCGGGTACCCCGCGGATACGCAGTATTTT. Amino acid sequence: CASSPGYPADTQYF.

The chain employs TRBV7-9 and TRBJ2-1; D ambiguous. Germline V gives CDR1 SEHNR, CDR2 FQNEAQ (reference sequence). V lost 4 bases, J lost 1 base, and 11 bases lay in between. This CDR3 region has 15 residues. The CDR3 reads CASSYSQRSYNEQFF. The CDR3 DNA follows: TGTGCCAGCAGCTATTCGCAACGATCCTACAATGAGCAGTTCTTC.

This clonotype has more than one count but fewer than ten. The CDR3 reads CSAVLNEQFF. The CDR3 nucleotides read TGCAGTGCCGTCCTAAATGAGCAGTTCTTC. The V call is TRBV20-1, the J call TRBJ2-1, with D unclear. The CDR3 length is 10 residues. Per the germline V gene, CDR1 is DFQATT and CDR2 is SNEGSKA (reference sequence). Trimming cost V 6 bases and J 7 bases, with 7 bases left between them.

This clonotype has only a few counts. J is TRBJ1-2 and V is TRBV12-3 or TRBV12-4; D call uncertain. This CDR3 contains 14 residues. V was cut by 7 bases and J by 7 bases, with 19 bases left in between. CDR3 loop: CASTLGSLASGYTF. Here the CDR3 DNA reads TGTGCCAGCACCCTCGGCAGCCTGGCTAGTGGCTACACCTTC.

This clonotype was counted a few times. The rearrangement uses TRBV5-5 and TRBJ2-3; perhaps TRBD2 as D (5 bases). Between the trimmed V and J ends, which lost 6 bases and 7 bases, there was a span of 9 bases. CDR1 is SGHKS and CDR2 is YYEKEE in the germline V gene (reference sequence). The CDR3 consists of 11 residues. CDR3 DNA sequence: TGTGCCAGCACCTCGGGGAATACGCAGTATTTT. Translated, it gives CASTSGNTQYF.

In its sample, this clonotype was seen a few times. The rearrangement links TRBV5-1 to TRBJ2-1, with TRBD2 as a possible D gene (6 bases). Trimming left V 0 bases short and J 3 bases short, with 13 bases between. Germline CDR1 reads SGHRS; CDR2 reads YFSETQ. The CDR3 extends over 16 amino acids. The CDR3 spells CASSLVGGANYNEQFF. In DNA form, the CDR3 reads TGCGCCAGCAGCTTGGTCGGCGGGGCGAACTACAATGAGCAGTTCTTC.